One T cell receptor (beta chain) is described in this entry. The antigen remains unidentified. The data were obtained in a study of blood T cells in healthy people across ages. Findings and limits, study-wide: Across samples, TCR beta diversity tracked strongly with naive T cell percentage. Changes seen in expanded clonotypes were possibly confounded by donor CMV status left unknown.

The CDR3 spans 15 residues. The germline gives CDR1 DFQATT, CDR2 SNEGSKA (reference sequence). A J-beta primer mix and a sample-barcoded 5' primer were used in a second PCR of about 6 to 12 cycles. Sequencing recovered at least 3 million CDR3-containing paired-end reads from each sample. A single record per CDR3 protein comes from TCRdb applying MiXCR to the 5' RACE reads. This sample has more than 800,000 distinct CDR3 sequences; under 30% occur once, and the top ten carry roughly a sixth. The source material was blood. The V gene is TRBV20-1, the J gene TRBJ2-5, with 7 bases matching TRBD2. Judging by the DNA end, TRBJ2-7 fits better; the J call may be wrong. The TCR comes from an elderly woman in good health. The CDR3 is CSASGWAGDSGEQYF. In DNA, the CDR3 is TGCAGTGCTAGCGGGTGGGCGGGAGATTCCGGCGAGCAGTACTTC.